The source of this T cell receptor beta chain is a study of cytomegalovirus exposure and HLA in healthy donors. Regarding the study as a whole: Some TCR beta chains (more than 150 of them) were listed as cytomegalovirus-associated. CMV antigen specificity of a few CMV-associated chains was confirmed in vitro.

CDR3 size: 17 residues. Germline CDR1 is MNHNS and CDR2 is SASEGT. Trimming removed 3 bases at V and 0 bases at J, with 15 bases between. The donors were in the roughly 110-subject validation cohort, distinct from the roughly 700-subject first cohort. On this clone: No antigen is known for it.

The protocol was immunoSEQ multiplex PCR, while the TCRdb copy is restricted to in-frame clones and leaves out a portion. The sample carries roughly 220,000 clones, approximately 88% recorded once. The origin of this receptor is a woman aged 25 to 39 in good health and CMV-seropositive. Sequenced input: PBMCs. The chain couples TRBV6-1 to TRBJ1-5; D not certain. CDR3 region: CASSDPSSLYSNQPQHF. The CDR3 DNA sequence: TGTGCCAGCAGTGATCCTTCCTCTCTGTATAGCAATCAGCCCCAGCATTTT.